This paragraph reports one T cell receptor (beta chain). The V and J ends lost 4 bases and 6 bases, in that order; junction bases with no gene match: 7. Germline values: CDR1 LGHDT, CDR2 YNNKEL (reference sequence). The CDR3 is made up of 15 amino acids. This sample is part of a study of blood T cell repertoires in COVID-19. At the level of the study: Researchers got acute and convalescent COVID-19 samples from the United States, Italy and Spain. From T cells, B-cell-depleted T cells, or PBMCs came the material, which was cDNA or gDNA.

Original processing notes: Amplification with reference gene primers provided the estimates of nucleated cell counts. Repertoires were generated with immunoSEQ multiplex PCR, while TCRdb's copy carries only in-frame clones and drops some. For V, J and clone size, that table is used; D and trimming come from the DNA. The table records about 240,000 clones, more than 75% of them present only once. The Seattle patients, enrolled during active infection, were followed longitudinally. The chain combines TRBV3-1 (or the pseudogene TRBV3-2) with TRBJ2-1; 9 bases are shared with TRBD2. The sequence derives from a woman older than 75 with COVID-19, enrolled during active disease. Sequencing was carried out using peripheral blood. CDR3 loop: CASSPSGLAGNEQFF. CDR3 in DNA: TGTGCCAGCAGCCCGTCGGGACTAGCAGGCAATGAGCAGTTCTTC.